The clone carrying this T cell receptor beta chain occurred a few times. The antigen is undetermined. CDR1 KGHSH and CDR2 LQKENI come from the germline V gene. The V end lost 6 bases, the J end lost 1 base, and 14 bases lay between the germline ends. The CDR3 sequence is 15 residues long. This sample is part of a study of T-cell reconstitution after alpha-beta-depleted transplantation in children. Study-wide findings and caveats: Among T cells one year after transplant, newly produced cells accounted for most counts and diversity. Some patients' high day-60 TCRbeta diversity was traced to surviving recipient T cells and thymic progenitors. Reportedly, only several hundred clones from non-depleted graft cells drove alpha-beta T-cell counts at about two months.

The authors prepared the TCRbeta library with unique molecular identifiers. TCRdb analysed the PCR reads with MiXCR anew, one entry per CDR3 protein. In the table there are about 17,000 distinct CDR3 sequences, 12% of which are singletons. The chain employs TRBV18 and TRBJ2-3; the D gene is possibly TRBD2 (6 bases). This receptor was obtained from a boy in the first two years of life who had a stem cell transplant for Wiskott-Aldrich syndrome, so the T cells may come from the graft donor. Sequenced material: PBMCs, mostly from graft donor cells, taken 180 days after TCRalphabeta/CD19-depleted stem cell transplant. CDR3 loop: CASSGGGLRTDTQYF. As DNA, the CDR3 is TGTGCCAGCTCGGGAGGCGGGCTTCGCACAGATACGCAGTATTTT.